This T cell receptor (beta chain) was recorded in a study of cytomegalovirus exposure and HLA in healthy donors. The V gene lost 1 base and the J gene lost 10 bases, with 10 bases spanning the gap. The germline V gene encodes CDR1 SGHTA and CDR2 FQGNSA. CDR3 size: 13 residues. As for this clone: Its antigen is as yet unknown.

The PCR used 60 Vbeta and 13 Jbeta primers. Original methodology: As a later analysis found, there were 70 million to 90 million unique TCR beta chains, of which roughly 11 million were shared. Method: immunoSEQ multiplex PCR; TCRdb's copy keeps in-frame clones and lacks some. The V and J calls and clone size were taken over from that table, and D and trimming were inferred from the DNA. The sample records about 160,000 clones, approximately 78% being singletons. Study-level results: In a later analysis, at a false discovery rate of 0.05, roughly 17,000 TCR beta sequences were associated with HLA alleles. Trimming of TCR beta V- and J-genes showed a link, identified in a later analysis, to a missense DCLRE1C variant.

The source is a woman aged 18-29 years in good health and CMV-seronegative. This chain links TRBV7-2 with TRBJ1-4; D is uncertain. The material sequenced was PBMCs. The CDR3 DNA sequence: TGTGCCAGCAGCTTAGGGTTTCGGGGAAAACTGTTTTTT. Its translation: CASSLGFRGKLFF.